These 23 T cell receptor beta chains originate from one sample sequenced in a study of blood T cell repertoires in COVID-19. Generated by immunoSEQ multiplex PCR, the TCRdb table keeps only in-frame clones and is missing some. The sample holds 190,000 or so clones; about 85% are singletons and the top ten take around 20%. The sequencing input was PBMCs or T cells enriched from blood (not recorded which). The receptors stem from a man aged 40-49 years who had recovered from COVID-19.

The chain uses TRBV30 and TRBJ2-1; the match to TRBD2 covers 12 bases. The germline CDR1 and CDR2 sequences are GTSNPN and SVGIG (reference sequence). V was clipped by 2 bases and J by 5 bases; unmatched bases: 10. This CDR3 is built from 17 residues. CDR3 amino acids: CAWSSISSGRADNEQFF. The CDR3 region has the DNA TGTGCCTGGAGTTCCATATCTAGCGGGAGGGCCGACAATGAGCAGTTCTTC.

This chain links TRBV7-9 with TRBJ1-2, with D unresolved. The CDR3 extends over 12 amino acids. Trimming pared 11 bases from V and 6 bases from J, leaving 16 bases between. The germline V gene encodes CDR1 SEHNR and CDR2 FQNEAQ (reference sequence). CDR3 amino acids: CAGGVGVDGYTF. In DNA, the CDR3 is TGTGCCGGCGGGGTCGGGGTGGATGGCTACACCTTC.

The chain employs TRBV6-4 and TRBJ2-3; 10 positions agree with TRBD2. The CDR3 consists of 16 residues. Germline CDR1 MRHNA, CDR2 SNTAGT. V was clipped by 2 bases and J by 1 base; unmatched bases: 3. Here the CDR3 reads CASSDTGTSGTDTQYF. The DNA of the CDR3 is TGTGCCAGCAGTGACACCGGGACTAGCGGCACAGATACGCAGTATTTT.

The CDR3 loop is CASSRQGYGYTF. The CDR3 nucleotides read TGTGCCAGCAGCAGACAGGGATATGGCTACACCTTC. The chain links TRBV5-6 to TRBJ1-2, with 7 bases fitting TRBD1. The CDR3 runs 12 residues. Germline V gives CDR1 SGHDT, CDR2 YYEEEE. J was trimmed by 5 bases and V by 4 bases; bases with no gene match: 2.

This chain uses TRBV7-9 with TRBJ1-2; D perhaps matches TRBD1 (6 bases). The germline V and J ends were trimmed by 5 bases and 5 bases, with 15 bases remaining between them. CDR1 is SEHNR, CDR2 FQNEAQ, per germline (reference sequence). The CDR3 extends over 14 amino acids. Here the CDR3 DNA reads TGTGCCAGCAGCCCCCGGGGAGGGGGGTATGGCTACACCTTC. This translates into CASSPRGGGYGYTF.

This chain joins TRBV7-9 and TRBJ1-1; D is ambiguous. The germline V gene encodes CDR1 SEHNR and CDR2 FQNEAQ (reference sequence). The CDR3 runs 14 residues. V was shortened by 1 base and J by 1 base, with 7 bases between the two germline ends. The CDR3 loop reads CASSLDARNTEAFF. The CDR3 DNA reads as TGTGCCAGCAGCTTAGATGCGAGGAACACTGAAGCTTTCTTT. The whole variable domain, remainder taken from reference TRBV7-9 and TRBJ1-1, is DTGVSQNPRHKITKRGQNVTFRCDPISEHNRLYWYRQTLGQGPEFLTYFQNEAQLEKSRLLSDRFSAERPKGSFSTLEIQRTEQGDSAMYLCASSLDARNTEAFFGQGTRLTVV.

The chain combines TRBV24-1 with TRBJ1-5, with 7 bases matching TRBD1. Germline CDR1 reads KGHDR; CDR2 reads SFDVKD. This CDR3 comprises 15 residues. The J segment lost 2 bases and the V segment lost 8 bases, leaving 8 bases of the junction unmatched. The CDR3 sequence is CATTDREGRNQPQHF. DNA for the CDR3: TGTGCCACCACCGACAGGGAAGGGCGCAATCAGCCCCAGCATTTT.

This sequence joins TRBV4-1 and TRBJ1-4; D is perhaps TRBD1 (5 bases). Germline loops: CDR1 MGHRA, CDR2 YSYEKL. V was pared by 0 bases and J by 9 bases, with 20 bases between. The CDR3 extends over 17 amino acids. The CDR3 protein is CASSQESQGGSRQKLFF. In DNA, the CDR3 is TGCGCCAGCAGCCAAGAGTCCCAGGGAGGCTCCCGGCAAAAACTGTTTTTT.

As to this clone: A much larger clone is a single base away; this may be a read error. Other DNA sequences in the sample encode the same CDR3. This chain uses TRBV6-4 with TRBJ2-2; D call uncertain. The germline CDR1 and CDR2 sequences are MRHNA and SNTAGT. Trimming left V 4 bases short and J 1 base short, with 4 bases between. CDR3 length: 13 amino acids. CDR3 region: CASSAGNTGELFF. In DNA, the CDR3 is TGTGCCAGCAGTGCAGGGAACACCGGGGAGCTGTTTTTT.

CDR3 coding DNA: TGCGCCAGCCGGTTGGACACAGGGGTGGCTGAAGCTTTCTTT. Translation gives CASRLDTGVAEAFF. J is TRBJ1-1 and V is TRBV5-1; 7 positions match TRBD1. Germline CDR1 is SGHRS and CDR2 is YFSETQ. J lost 6 bases, V lost 7 bases, and 12 bases had no gene match. The CDR3 sequence is 14 residues long.

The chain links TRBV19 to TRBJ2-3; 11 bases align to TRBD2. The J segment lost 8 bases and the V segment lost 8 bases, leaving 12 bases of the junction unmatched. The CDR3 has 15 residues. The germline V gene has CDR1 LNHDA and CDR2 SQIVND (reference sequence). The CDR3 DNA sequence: TGTGCCAGTTCCATAGCGGGAGGGAGCATCGGTACGCAGTATTTT. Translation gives CASSIAGGSIGTQYF.

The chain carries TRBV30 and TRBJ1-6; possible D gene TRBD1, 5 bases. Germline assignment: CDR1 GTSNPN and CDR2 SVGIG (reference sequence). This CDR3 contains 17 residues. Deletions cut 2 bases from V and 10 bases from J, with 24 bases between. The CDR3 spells CAWSPPRGLPFGSPLHF. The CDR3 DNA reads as TGTGCCTGGAGTCCCCCGCGGGGACTCCCTTTCGGCTCACCCCTCCACTTT. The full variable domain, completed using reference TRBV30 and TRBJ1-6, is SQTIHQWPATLVQPVGSPLSLECTVEGTSNPNLYWYRQAAGRGLQLLFYSVGIGQISSEVPQNLSASRPQDRQFILSSKKLLLSDSGFYLCAWSPPRGLPFGSPLHFGNGTRLTVT.

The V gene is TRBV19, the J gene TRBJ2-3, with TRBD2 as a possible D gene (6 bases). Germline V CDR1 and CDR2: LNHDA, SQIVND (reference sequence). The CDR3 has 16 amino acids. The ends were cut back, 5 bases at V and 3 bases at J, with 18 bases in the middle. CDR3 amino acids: CASSPRRGRVTDTQYF. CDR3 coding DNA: TGTGCCAGTAGTCCCCGGCGGGGCAGGGTGACAGATACGCAGTATTTT.

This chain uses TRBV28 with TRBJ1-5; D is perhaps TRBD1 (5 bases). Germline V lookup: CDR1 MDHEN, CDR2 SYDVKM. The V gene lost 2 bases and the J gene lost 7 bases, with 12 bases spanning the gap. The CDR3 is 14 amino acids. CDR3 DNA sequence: TGTGCCAGCAGTTTAACCTATCAGGGACAGCCCCAGCATTTT. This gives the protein CASSLTYQGQPQHF.

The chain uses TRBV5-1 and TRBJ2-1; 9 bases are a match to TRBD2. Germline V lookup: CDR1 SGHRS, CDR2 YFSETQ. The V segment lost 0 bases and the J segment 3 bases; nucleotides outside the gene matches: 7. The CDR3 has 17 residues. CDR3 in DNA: TGCGCCAGCAGCTTGGGATCTAGCGGGAATATCTACAATGAGCAGTTCTTC. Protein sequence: CASSLGSSGNIYNEQFF.

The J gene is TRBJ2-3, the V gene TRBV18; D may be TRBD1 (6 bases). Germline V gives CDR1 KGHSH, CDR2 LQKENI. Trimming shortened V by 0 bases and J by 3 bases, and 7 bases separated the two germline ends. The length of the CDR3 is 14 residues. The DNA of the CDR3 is TGTGCCAGCTCACCACCAAGGGGGACAGATACGCAGTATTTT. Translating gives CASSPPRGTDTQYF.

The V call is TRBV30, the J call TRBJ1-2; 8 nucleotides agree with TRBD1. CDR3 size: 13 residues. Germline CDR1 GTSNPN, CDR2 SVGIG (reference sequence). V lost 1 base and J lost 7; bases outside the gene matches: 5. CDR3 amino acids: CAWSGGTGGGYTF. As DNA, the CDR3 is TGTGCCTGGAGTGGAGGGACAGGCGGTGGCTACACCTTC.

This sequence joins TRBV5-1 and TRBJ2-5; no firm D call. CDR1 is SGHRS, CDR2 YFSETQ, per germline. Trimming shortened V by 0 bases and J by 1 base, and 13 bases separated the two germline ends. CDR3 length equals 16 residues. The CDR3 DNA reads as TGCGCCAGCAGCTTGGGGGTCCAGGTAGTCCAAGAGACCCAGTACTTC. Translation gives CASSLGVQVVQETQYF. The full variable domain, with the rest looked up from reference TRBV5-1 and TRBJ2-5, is KAGVTQTPRYLIKTRGQQVTLSCSPISGHRSVSWYQQTPGQGLQFLFEYFSETQRNKGNFPGRFSGRQFSNSRSEMNVSTLELGDSALYLCASSLGVQVVQETQYFGPGTRLLVL.

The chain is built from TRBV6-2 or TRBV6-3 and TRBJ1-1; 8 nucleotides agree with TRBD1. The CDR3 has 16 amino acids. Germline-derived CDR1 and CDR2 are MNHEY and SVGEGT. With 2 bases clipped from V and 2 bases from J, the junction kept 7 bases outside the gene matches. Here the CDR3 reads CASSYKQGELNTEAFF. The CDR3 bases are TGTGCCAGCAGTTACAAACAGGGGGAGCTTAACACTGAAGCTTTCTTT.

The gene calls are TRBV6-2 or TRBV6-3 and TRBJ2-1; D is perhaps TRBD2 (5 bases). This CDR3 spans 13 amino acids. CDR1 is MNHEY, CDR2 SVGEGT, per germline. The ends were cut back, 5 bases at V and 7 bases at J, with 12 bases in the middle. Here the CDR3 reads CASSVDPGNEQFF. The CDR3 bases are TGTGCCAGCAGTGTGGATCCGGGGAATGAGCAGTTCTTC.

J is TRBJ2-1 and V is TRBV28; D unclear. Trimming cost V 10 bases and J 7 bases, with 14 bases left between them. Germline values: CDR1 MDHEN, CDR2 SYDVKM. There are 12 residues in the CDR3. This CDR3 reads CATLGRWNEQFF. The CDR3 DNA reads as TGTGCCACTTTGGGCCGTTGGAATGAGCAGTTCTTC. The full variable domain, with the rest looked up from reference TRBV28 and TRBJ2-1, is DVKVTQSSRYLVKRTGEKVFLECVQDMDHENMFWYRQDPGLGLRLIYFSYDVKMKEKGDIPEGYSVSREKKERFSLILESASTNQTSMYLCATLGRWNEQFFGPGTRLTVL.

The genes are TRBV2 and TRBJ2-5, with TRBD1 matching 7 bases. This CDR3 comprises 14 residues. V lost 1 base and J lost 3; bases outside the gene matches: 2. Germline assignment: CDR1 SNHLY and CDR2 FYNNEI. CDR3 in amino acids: CASSEGQGKETQYF. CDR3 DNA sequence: TGTGCCAGCAGTGAAGGACAGGGAAAAGAGACCCAGTACTTC.

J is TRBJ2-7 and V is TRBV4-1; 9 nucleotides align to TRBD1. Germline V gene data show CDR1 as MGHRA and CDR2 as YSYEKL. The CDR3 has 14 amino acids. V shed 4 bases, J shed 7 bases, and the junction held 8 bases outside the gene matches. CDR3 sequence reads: CASSPRTGVWEQYF. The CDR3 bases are TGCGCCAGCAGCCCCCGGACAGGGGTCTGGGAGCAGTACTTC.